This T cell receptor beta chain was captured by sequencing in a study of shared clonotypes between healthy human individuals. Per germline, CDR1 SGHNT and CDR2 YENEEA. The CDR3 sequence is 15 residues long. Trimming cost V 5 bases and J 6 bases; bases outside gene matches: 7. Assay: immunoSEQ multiplex PCR; the TCRdb copy retains only in-frame clones and omits some. The sample shows 170,000 or so clones, 65% to 80% of them seen only once. This rearrangement joins TRBV11-3 to TRBJ2-1; 10 bases fit TRBD2. Sequenced sample: memory CD4+ T cells sorted from blood. Subset here: CD45RA-negative fraction. The source of this sequence is a man aged 25 to 40 in good health. DNA for the CDR3: TGTGCCAGCAGCGTAGCGGGAGGAGGAATCAATGAGCAGTTCTTC. Residues: CASSVAGGGINEQFF.